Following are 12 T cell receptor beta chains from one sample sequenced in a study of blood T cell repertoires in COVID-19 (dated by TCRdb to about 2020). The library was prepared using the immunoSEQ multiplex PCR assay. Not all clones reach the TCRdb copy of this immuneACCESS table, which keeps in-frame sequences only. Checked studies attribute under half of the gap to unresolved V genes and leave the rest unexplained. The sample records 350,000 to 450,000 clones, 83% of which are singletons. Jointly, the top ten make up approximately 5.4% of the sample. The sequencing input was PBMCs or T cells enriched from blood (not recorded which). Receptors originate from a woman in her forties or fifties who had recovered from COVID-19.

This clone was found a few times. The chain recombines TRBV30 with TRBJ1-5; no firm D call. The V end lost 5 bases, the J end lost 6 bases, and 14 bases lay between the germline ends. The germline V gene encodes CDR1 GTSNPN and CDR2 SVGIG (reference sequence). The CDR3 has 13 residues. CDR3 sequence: CAWGPAGGQPQHF. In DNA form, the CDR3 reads TGTGCCTGGGGTCCAGCAGGTGGTCAGCCCCAGCATTTT.

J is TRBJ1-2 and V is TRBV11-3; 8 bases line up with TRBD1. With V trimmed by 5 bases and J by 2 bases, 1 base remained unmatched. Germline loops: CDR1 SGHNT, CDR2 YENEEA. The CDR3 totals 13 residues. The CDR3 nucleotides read TGTGCCAGCAGCGACAGGGGCAACTATGGCTACACCTTC. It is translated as CASSDRGNYGYTF.

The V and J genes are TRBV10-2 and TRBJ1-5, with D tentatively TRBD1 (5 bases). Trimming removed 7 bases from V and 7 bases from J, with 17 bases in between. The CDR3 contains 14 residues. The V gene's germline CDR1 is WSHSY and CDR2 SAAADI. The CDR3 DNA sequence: TGCGCCAGCAAGCCCGGGGGAGTGGTACAGCCCCAGCATTTT. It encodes CASKPGGVVQPQHF.

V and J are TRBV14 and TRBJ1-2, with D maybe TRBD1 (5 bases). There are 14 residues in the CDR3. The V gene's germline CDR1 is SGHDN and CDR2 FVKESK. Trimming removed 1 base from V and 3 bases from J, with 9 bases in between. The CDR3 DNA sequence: TGTGCCAGCAGCCAAGGGGGCGGCTACTATGGCTACACCTTC. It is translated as CASSQGGGYYGYTF.

CDR3 coding DNA: TGTGCCAGCAGCCAGGACAGGGTGGGAAATACGCAGTATTTT. Translation gives CASSQDRVGNTQYF. The chain has TRBV13 and TRBJ2-3; TRBD1 aligns across 8 bases. The germline CDR1 and CDR2 sequences are PRHDT and FYEKMQ (reference sequence). The J segment lost 7 bases and the V segment lost 5 bases, leaving 8 bases of the junction unmatched. This CDR3 is built from 14 residues. Drawing the rest from reference TRBV13 and TRBJ2-3, the complete variable domain is AAGVIQSPRHLIKEKRETATLKCYPIPRHDTVYWYQQGPGQDPQFLISFYEKMQSDKGSIPDRFSAQQFSDYHSELNMSSLELGDSALYFCASSQDRVGNTQYFGPGTRLTVL.

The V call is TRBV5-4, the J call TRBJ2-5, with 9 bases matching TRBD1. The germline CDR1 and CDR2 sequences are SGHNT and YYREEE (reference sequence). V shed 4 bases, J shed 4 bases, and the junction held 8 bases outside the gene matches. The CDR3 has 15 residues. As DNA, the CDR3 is TGTGCCAGCAGCCTAGAGACAGGGGGTGGAGAGACCCAGTACTTC. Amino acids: CASSLETGGGETQYF.

CDR3 loop: CASSLTGQGAQETQYF. In DNA, the CDR3 is TGCGCCAGCAGCTTGACGGGACAGGGGGCGCAAGAGACCCAGTACTTC. The chain recombines TRBV5-1 with TRBJ2-5; 12 bases line up with TRBD1. V was pared by 1 base and J by 2 bases, with 3 bases of the junction left unmatched. Germline loops: CDR1 SGHRS, CDR2 YFSETQ. The CDR3 consists of 16 residues.

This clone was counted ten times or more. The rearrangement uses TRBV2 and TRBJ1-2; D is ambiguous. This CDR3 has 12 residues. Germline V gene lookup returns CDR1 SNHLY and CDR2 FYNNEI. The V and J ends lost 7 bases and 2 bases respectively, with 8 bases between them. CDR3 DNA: TGTGCCAGCAAGGTCGGGAACTATGGCTACACCTTC. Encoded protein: CASKVGNYGYTF.

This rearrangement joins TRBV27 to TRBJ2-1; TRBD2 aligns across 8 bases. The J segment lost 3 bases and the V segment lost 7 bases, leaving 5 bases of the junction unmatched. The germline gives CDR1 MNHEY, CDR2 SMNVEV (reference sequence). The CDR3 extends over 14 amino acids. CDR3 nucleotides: TGTGCCAGCAAGGTTAGCGGGGACTACAATGAGCAGTTCTTC. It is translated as CASKVSGDYNEQFF.

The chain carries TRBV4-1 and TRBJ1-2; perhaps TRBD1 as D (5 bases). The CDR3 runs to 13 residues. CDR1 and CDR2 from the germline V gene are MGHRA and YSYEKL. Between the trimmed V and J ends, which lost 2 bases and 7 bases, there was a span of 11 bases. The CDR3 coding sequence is TGCGCCAGCAGCCAACGGCAGGGAAGTGGCTACACCTTC. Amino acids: CASSQRQGSGYTF.

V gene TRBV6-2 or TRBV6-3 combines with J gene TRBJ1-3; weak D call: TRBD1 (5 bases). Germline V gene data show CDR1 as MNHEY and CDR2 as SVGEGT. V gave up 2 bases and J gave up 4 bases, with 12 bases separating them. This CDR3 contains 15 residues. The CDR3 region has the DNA TGTGCCAGCAGTTACAAAACAGGACGAGGAAACACCATATATTTT. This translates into CASSYKTGRGNTIYF.

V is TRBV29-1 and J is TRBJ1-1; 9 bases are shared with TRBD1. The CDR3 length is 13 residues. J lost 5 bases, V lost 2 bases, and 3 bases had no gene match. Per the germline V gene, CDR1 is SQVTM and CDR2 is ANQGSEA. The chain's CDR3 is CSVETDRGTEAFF. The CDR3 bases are TGCAGCGTTGAAACGGACAGGGGAACTGAAGCTTTCTTT. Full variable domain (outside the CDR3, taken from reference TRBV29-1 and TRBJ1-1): SAVISQKPSRDICQRGTSLTIQCQVDSQVTMMFWYRQQPGQSLTLIATANQGSEATYESGFVIDKFPISRPNLTFSTLTVSNMSPEDSSIYLCSVETDRGTEAFFGQGTRLTVV.